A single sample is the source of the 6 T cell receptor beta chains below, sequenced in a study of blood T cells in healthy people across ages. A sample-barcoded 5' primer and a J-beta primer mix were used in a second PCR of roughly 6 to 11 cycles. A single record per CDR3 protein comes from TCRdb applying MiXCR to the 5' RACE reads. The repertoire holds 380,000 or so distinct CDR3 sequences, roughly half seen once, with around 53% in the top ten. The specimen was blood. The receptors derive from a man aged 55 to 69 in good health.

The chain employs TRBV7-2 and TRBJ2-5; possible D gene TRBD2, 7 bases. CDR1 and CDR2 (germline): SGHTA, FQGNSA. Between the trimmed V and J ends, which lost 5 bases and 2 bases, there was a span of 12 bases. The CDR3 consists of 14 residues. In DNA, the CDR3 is TGTGCCAGCAGCCAGGGAGGGGGGCAAGAGACCCAGTACTTC. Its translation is CASSQGGGQETQYF.

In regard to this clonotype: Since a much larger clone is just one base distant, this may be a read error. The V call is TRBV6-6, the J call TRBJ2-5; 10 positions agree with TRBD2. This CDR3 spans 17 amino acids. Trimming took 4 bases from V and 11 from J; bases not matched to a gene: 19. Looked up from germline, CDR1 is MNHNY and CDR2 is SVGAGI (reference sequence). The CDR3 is CASSSPTASGSRLEQYF. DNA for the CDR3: TGTGCCAGCAGTTCGCCGACGGCTAGCGGGAGTCGTCTTGAGCAGTACTTC.

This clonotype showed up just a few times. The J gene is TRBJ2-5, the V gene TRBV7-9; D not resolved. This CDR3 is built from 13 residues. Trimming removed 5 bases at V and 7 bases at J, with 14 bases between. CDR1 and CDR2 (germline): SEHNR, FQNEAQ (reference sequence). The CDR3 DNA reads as TGTGCCAGCAGCGTATCTCCCGTGGGGACCCAGTACTTC. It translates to CASSVSPVGTQYF.

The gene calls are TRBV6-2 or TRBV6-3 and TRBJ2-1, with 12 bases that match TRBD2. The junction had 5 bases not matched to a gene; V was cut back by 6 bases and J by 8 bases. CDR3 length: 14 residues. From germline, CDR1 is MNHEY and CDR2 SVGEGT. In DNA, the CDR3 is TGTGCCAGCAGGCGGGGACTAGCGGGTTATGAGCAGTTCTTC. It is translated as CASRRGLAGYEQFF.

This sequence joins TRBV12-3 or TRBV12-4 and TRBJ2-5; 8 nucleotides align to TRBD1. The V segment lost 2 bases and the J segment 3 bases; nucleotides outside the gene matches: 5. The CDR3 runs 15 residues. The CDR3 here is CASSLRTGSEETQYF. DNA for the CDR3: TGTGCCAGCAGTTTACGGACAGGGAGTGAAGAGACCCAGTACTTC.

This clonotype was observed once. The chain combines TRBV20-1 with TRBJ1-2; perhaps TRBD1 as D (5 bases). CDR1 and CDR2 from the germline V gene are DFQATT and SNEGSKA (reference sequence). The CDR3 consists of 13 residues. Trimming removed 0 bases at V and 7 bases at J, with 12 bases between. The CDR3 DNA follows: TGCAGTGCTAGAGATCCGGCAGGGTTTGGCTACACCTTC. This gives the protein CSARDPAGFGYTF.